The clone carrying this TCR beta chain was counted ten times or more. What it binds is not known. Germline CDR1 PRHDT, CDR2 FYEKMQ (reference sequence). The CDR3 contains 13 residues. The ends were cut back, 1 base at V and 0 bases at J, with 2 bases in the middle. The data belong to a study of molecular identifiers for immune sequencing clone quantification. Using its own MiXCR run on the PCR reads, TCRdb lists one record per CDR3 protein. The data hold 60,000 to 70,000 distinct CDR3 sequences, with about 20% observed a single time. Findings and caveats of the study: Spiked Jurkat TCR RNA equivalent to one cell reportedly surfaced among some 1 million naive cells. Highly expanded clone sizes could be underestimated by identical TCR molecules sharing a barcode.

In the sort, naive CD8 T cells were defined as CD8+CD4-CCR7+CD45RA+. The rearrangement links TRBV13 to TRBJ2-3; D ambiguous. Sequenced input: naive CD8+ T cells from blood, with Jurkat cell RNA spiked in. Subset here: FACS-sorted CD8+CD4-CCR7+CD45RA+ naive T cells. The sequence derives from a human donor in good health. Some libraries in this study had Jurkat cell RNA spiked in. The CDR3 bases are TGTGCCAGCAGCTTAGACAGCACAGATACGCAGTATTTT. It specifies CASSLDSTDTQYF.